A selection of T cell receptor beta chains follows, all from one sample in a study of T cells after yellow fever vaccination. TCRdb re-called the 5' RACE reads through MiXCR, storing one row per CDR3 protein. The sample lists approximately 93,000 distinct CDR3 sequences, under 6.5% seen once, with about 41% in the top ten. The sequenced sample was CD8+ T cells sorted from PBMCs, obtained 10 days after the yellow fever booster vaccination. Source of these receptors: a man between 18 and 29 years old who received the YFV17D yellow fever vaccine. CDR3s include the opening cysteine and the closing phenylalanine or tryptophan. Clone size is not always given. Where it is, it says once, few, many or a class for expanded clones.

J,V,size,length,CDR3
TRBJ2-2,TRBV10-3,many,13,CAIRDGGTGELFF
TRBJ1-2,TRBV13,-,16,CASSLIGQPFSYGYTF
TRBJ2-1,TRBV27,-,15,CASSPSASSYNEQFF
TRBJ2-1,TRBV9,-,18,CASSAGPGLRSIYNEQFF
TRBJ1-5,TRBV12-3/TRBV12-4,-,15,CASTSGGAGGQPQHF
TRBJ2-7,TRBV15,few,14,CATSRHGPSYEQYF
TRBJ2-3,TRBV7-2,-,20,CASSLPSSGGKEPSTDTQYF
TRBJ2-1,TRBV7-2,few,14,CASSLSSSGGAQFF
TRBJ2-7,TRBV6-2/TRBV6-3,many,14,CASRRTGSSYEQYF
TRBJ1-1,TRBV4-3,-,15,CASSQSPAGSTEAFF
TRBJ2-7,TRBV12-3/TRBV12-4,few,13,CASRPADRWEQYF
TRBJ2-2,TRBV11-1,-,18,CASSPGLAGAWKSGELFF
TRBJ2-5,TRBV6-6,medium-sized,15,CASRLKLTSQETQYF
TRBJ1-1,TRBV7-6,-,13,CASSLAGGAEAFF
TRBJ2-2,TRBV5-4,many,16,CASSGRDRGRVGELFF
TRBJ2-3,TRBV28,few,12,CASSLGLIEQYF
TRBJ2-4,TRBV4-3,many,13,CASSQVTGNIQYF
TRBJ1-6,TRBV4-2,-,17,CASSQVGTGGQVSPLHF
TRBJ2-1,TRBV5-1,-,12,CASSLSTSEQFF
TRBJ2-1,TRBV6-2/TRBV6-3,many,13,CASSSDLTNEQFF
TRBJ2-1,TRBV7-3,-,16,CASSPTMGGGYNEQFF
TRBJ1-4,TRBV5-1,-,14,CASSFGTGNEKLFF
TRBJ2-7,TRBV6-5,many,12,CASSQHSYEQYF
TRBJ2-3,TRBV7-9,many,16,CASSSIRTVSTDTQYF
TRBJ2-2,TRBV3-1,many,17,CASSQDHRSVGTGELFF
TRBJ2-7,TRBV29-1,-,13,CSVQRGPTYEQYF
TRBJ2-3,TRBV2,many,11,CASSEPDTQYF
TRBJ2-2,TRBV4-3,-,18,CASSQVLGGQVETGELFF
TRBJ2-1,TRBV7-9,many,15,CASSPAGGPYNEQFF
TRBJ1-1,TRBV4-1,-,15,CASSHPGAVDTEAFF
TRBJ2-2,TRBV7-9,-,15,CASSSQQGFPGELFF
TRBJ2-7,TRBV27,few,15,CASSYRTGDFYEQYF
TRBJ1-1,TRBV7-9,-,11,CASSLQGLAFF
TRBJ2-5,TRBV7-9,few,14,CASSPRGQRETQYF
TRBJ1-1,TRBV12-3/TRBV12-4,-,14,CASSFVGENTEAFF